This T cell receptor (beta chain) originates from a study of read filtering for tumor transcriptome and immune sequencing. The overall study: Transcriptome libraries were built from DNase-treated RNA. The study, taken as a whole, reports: In IR-seq, single-read clonotypes were around 85% of clonotypes but approximately 3.5% of reads. Dropping single-read clonotypes raised IR-seq and RNA-seq shared-clonotype correlation.

This clonotype was seen at least ten times. What it binds is not known. Sampling of bone marrow took place during active disease in every patient. Molecular barcoded adaptors covering alpha/delta and beta/gamma chains were used on approximately 440 ng RNA. TCRdb independently ran MiXCR on the reads; one entry per CDR3 protein. The table includes about 54,000 distinct CDR3 sequences, about 12% detected once. Germline V CDR1 and CDR2: SGHRS, YFSETQ. Trimming cost V 6 bases and J 3 bases, with 12 bases left between them. The CDR3 has 14 residues. The chain carries TRBV5-1 and TRBJ2-2; tentatively, D is TRBD1 (6 bases). The clonotype comes from a donor aged 40 or older with multiple myeloma. The sample comprised a population of CD138-negative cells sorted from bone marrow. This CDR3 reads CASTHRQDTGELFF. DNA for the CDR3: TGCGCCAGCACCCACAGACAGGACACCGGGGAGCTGTTTTTT.